The rows below give T cell receptor beta chains drawn from one sample of a study of blood T cells in healthy people across ages. In TCRdb, the 5' RACE reads were re-called with MiXCR into one record per CDR3 protein. The table records a few hundred thousand distinct CDR3 sequences, approximately 47% of them present only once. Sequencing input: blood. The receptor source for this set is a man aged 55 to 70 in good health. The CDR3 runs from the conserved cysteine through the conserved F or W. D genes are given only for firm matches. Not every row has a clone size; where given, it reads once, few, many or a size class.

len: 14
abundance: few
v_gene: TRBV7-2
j_gene: TRBJ2-1
d_gene: TRBD2
CDR3nt: TGTGCCAGCAGCTTCCGGCGGGAGGGGAGTGAGCAGTTCTTC
CDR3aa: CASSFRREGSEQFF

len: 15
abundance: .
v_gene: TRBV6-2/TRBV6-3
j_gene: TRBJ2-7
d_gene: TRBD1
CDR3nt: TGTGCCAGCAGTTACGGCGGGACAGGGAAGTCCGAGCAGTACTTC
CDR3aa: CASSYGGTGKSEQYF

len: 18
abundance: .
v_gene: TRBV9
j_gene: TRBJ2-1
d_gene: TRBD2
CDR3nt: TGTGCCAGCAGCGGGGGACTAGCGGGGGGTCAAAGGGCCAATGAGCAGTTCTTC
CDR3aa: CASSGGLAGGQRANEQFF

len: 13
abundance: few
v_gene: TRBV9
j_gene: TRBJ2-7
d_gene: .
CDR3nt: TGTGCCAGCAGCGTAGCTCCGTTCTACGAGCAGTACTTC
CDR3aa: CASSVAPFYEQYF

len: 15
abundance: .
v_gene: TRBV5-8
j_gene: TRBJ2-7
d_gene: .
CDR3nt: TGTGCCAGCAGCCGCCGGGGCCCGCTTGCTTCCGAGCAGTACTTC
CDR3aa: CASSRRGPLASEQYF

len: 16
abundance: few
v_gene: TRBV5-1
j_gene: TRBJ2-6
d_gene: .
CDR3nt: TGCGCCAGCAGCTTGGACAGGGCCTCTGGGGCCAACGTCCTGACTTTC
CDR3aa: CASSLDRASGANVLTF

len: 15
abundance: few
v_gene: TRBV6-2/TRBV6-3
j_gene: TRBJ2-7
d_gene: .
CDR3nt: TGTGCCAGCAGTTTGGGGCAGGGTTTCGTCCACGAGCAGTACTTC
CDR3aa: CASSLGQGFVHEQYF

len: 17
abundance: .
v_gene: TRBV6-2/TRBV6-3
j_gene: TRBJ2-7
d_gene: TRBD1
CDR3nt: TGTGCCAGCAGTTACGCGACGGACAGGGTCCTCTCCTACGAGCAGTACTTC
CDR3aa: CASSYATDRVLSYEQYF

len: 14
abundance: .
v_gene: TRBV24-1
j_gene: TRBJ2-7
d_gene: .
CDR3nt: TGTGCCACCAGTGCGGGCCGCAGGGGGGACGAGCAGTACTTC
CDR3aa: CATSAGRRGDEQYF

len: 15
abundance: few
v_gene: TRBV6-5
j_gene: TRBJ2-5
d_gene: TRBD1
CDR3nt: TGTGCCAGCAGTTACGACAGGGGGCAGGGGGAGACCCAGTACTTC
CDR3aa: CASSYDRGQGETQYF

len: 11
abundance: .
v_gene: TRBV21-1
j_gene: TRBJ1-2
d_gene: .
CDR3nt: TGTGCCAGCCTCAGGGGCCGGGGCTACACCTTC
CDR3aa: CASLRGRGYTF

len: 11
abundance: .
v_gene: TRBV6-5
j_gene: TRBJ1-2
d_gene: .
CDR3nt: TGTGCCAGCGGGTTTAGCTATGGCTACACCTTC
CDR3aa: CASGFSYGYTF

len: 14
abundance: .
v_gene: TRBV20-1
j_gene: TRBJ2-2
d_gene: TRBD2
CDR3nt: TGCAGTGCTAGAGGACTAGCGAGCACCGGGGAGCTGTTTTTT
CDR3aa: CSARGLASTGELFF

len: 17
abundance: .
v_gene: TRBV6-5
j_gene: TRBJ2-3
d_gene: TRBD1
CDR3nt: TGTGCCAGCAGTTACTGGGGGGCAGGGGGCCTCACAGATACGCAGTATTTT
CDR3aa: CASSYWGAGGLTDTQYF

len: 14
abundance: few
v_gene: TRBV7-2
j_gene: TRBJ2-3
d_gene: TRBD2
CDR3nt: TGTGCCAGCAGCTTTAGCGGGAGTTCAGATACGCAGTATTTT
CDR3aa: CASSFSGSSDTQYF

len: 14
abundance: .
v_gene: TRBV7-8
j_gene: TRBJ2-7
d_gene: .
CDR3nt: TGTGCCAGCAGCTTGGAGATCGTAGGGGGCGAGCAGTACTTC
CDR3aa: CASSLEIVGGEQYF

len: 14
abundance: .
v_gene: TRBV6-5
j_gene: TRBJ2-7
d_gene: TRBD2
CDR3nt: TGTGCCAGCAGTCGGACCGGGACTAACTACGAGCAGTACTTC
CDR3aa: CASSRTGTNYEQYF

len: 15
abundance: .
v_gene: TRBV11-1
j_gene: TRBJ2-7
d_gene: .
CDR3nt: TGTGCCAGCAGCCCTCGGGTAGCGGCCCCCTACGAGCAGTACTTC
CDR3aa: CASSPRVAAPYEQYF

len: 16
abundance: .
v_gene: TRBV6-1
j_gene: TRBJ2-7
d_gene: .
CDR3nt: TGTGCCAGCAGTGCACGCCACCAGGCCTGGGGCAATGAGCAGTACTTC
CDR3aa: CASSARHQAWGNEQYF

len: 12
abundance: .
v_gene: TRBV15
j_gene: TRBJ2-1
d_gene: .
CDR3nt: TGTGCCACCAGGGACAGTTACAATGAGCAGTTCTTC
CDR3aa: CATRDSYNEQFF

len: 15
abundance: few
v_gene: TRBV4-3
j_gene: TRBJ2-7
d_gene: TRBD1
CDR3nt: TGCGCCAGCAGCCCGGGACAGGGGCTCGCCTACGAGCAGTACTTC
CDR3aa: CASSPGQGLAYEQYF

len: 13
abundance: .
v_gene: TRBV2
j_gene: TRBJ1-2
d_gene: .
CDR3nt: TGTGCCAGCAGTGAACAGCAGGTGGATGGCTACACCTTC
CDR3aa: CASSEQQVDGYTF

len: 17
abundance: few
v_gene: TRBV20-1
j_gene: TRBJ2-1
d_gene: TRBD2
CDR3nt: TGCAGTGCTAGTGATCCGGGCGGGAGGGCTTCCTACAATGAGCAGTTCTTC
CDR3aa: CSASDPGGRASYNEQFF

len: 18
abundance: .
v_gene: TRBV7-2
j_gene: TRBJ2-5
d_gene: TRBD1
CDR3nt: TGTGCCAGCAGCCGCCGGGGGACAGGGGTCGCGTTCGTGGAGACCCAGTACTTC
CDR3aa: CASSRRGTGVAFVETQYF

len: 14
abundance: .
v_gene: TRBV19
j_gene: TRBJ2-3
d_gene: .
CDR3nt: TGTGCCAGTACCGCCAGCCCCACTGGAGATACGCAGTATTTT
CDR3aa: CASTASPTGDTQYF

len: 13
abundance: .
v_gene: TRBV28
j_gene: TRBJ2-1
d_gene: .
CDR3nt: TGTGCCAGCAGTGGCGGACTACCCCCGGAGCAGTTCTTC
CDR3aa: CASSGGLPPEQFF

len: 13
abundance: .
v_gene: TRBV9
j_gene: TRBJ2-1
d_gene: .
CDR3nt: TGTGCCAGCAGCATCCTTCCTAAGAATGAGCAGTTCTTC
CDR3aa: CASSILPKNEQFF

len: 13
abundance: .
v_gene: TRBV2
j_gene: TRBJ2-7
d_gene: .
CDR3nt: TGTGCCAGCAGGCTACAATGGCCCTACGAGCAGTACTTC
CDR3aa: CASRLQWPYEQYF

len: 14
abundance: .
v_gene: TRBV27
j_gene: TRBJ2-1
d_gene: .
CDR3nt: TGTGCCAGCAGGGGAACTTCAGGACACAATGAGCAGTTCTTC
CDR3aa: CASRGTSGHNEQFF

len: 12
abundance: .
v_gene: TRBV29-1
j_gene: TRBJ2-2
d_gene: TRBD1
CDR3nt: TGCAGCGTCACGACAGGGCCCGGGGAGCTGTTTTTT
CDR3aa: CSVTTGPGELFF

len: 14
abundance: .
v_gene: TRBV3-1
j_gene: TRBJ2-5
d_gene: .
CDR3nt: TGTGCCAGCAGCCAAAGCGTTTGGGGAGAGACCCAGTACTTC
CDR3aa: CASSQSVWGETQYF

len: 14
abundance: .
v_gene: TRBV18
j_gene: TRBJ2-3
d_gene: .
CDR3nt: TGTGCCAGCTCACCGGGGGGGGGCCGGAATACGCAGTATTTT
CDR3aa: CASSPGGGRNTQYF

len: 15
abundance: many
v_gene: TRBV4-2
j_gene: TRBJ2-3
d_gene: .
CDR3nt: TGTGCCAGCAGCCGCGGGGCGGGTAGCACAGATACGCAGTATTTT
CDR3aa: CASSRGAGSTDTQYF

len: 12
abundance: .
v_gene: TRBV20-1
j_gene: TRBJ2-7
d_gene: .
CDR3nt: TGCAGTGCTAGGGAGGGGGCATACGAGCAGTACTTC
CDR3aa: CSAREGAYEQYF

len: 14
abundance: once
v_gene: TRBV12-3/TRBV12-4
j_gene: TRBJ2-5
d_gene: TRBD2
CDR3nt: TGTGCCAGCAGCGAACTAGCGGGAATGGGAGAGCAGTACTTC
CDR3aa: CASSELAGMGEQYF

len: 12
abundance: few
v_gene: TRBV29-1
j_gene: TRBJ2-5
d_gene: TRBD1
CDR3nt: TGCAGCGTCCCGACAGGGCCAGAGACCCAGTACTTC
CDR3aa: CSVPTGPETQYF

len: 18
abundance: .
v_gene: TRBV4-1
j_gene: TRBJ2-3
d_gene: .
CDR3nt: TGCGCCAGCAGCCAAGAGGAGGGTAGGCAGGTCAGGACAGATACGCAGTATTTT
CDR3aa: CASSQEEGRQVRTDTQYF

len: 13
abundance: .
v_gene: TRBV7-2
j_gene: TRBJ2-5
d_gene: .
CDR3nt: TGTGCCAGCAGCTTCAGCATCAGGGAGACCCAGTACTTC
CDR3aa: CASSFSIRETQYF

len: 13
abundance: .
v_gene: TRBV21-1
j_gene: TRBJ1-4
d_gene: .
CDR3nt: TGTGCCAGCAATCCAAAGGATGGGGAAAAACTGTTTTTT
CDR3aa: CASNPKDGEKLFF

len: 13
abundance: many
v_gene: TRBV7-8
j_gene: TRBJ2-5
d_gene: .
CDR3nt: TGTGCCAGCAGCGGGGGAAAGGGAGAGACCCAGTACTTC
CDR3aa: CASSGGKGETQYF

len: 16
abundance: few
v_gene: TRBV29-1
j_gene: TRBJ2-3
d_gene: TRBD1
CDR3nt: TGCAGCGTTGAAGTCAACCCGGGACAGGGCACAGATACGCAGTATTTT
CDR3aa: CSVEVNPGQGTDTQYF